These 5 T cell receptor beta chains were sequenced from one sample in a study of T-cell reconstitution after alpha-beta-depleted transplantation in children. Unique molecular identifiers were incorporated during preparation of the TCRbeta library. TCRdb recomputed calls from the PCR reads with MiXCR, one row per CDR3 protein. The table shows hundreds of thousands of distinct CDR3 sequences, with less than 9% occurring only once. The input for sequencing was PBMCs, mostly from graft donor cells, taken 180 days after TCRalphabeta/CD19-depleted stem cell transplant. The receptors originated from a male patient younger than 18 who had a stem cell transplant for acute lymphoblastic leukemia, so the T cells may come from the graft donor.

This clonotype was detected ten times or more. The chain employs TRBV29-1 and TRBJ2-6, with 7 bases aligning to TRBD1. With V trimmed by 4 bases and J by 4 bases, 13 bases remained unmatched. The germline V gene encodes CDR1 SQVTM and CDR2 ANQGSEA. This CDR3 is built from 17 residues. CDR3: CSVAPDRTLRGANVLTF. CDR3 DNA sequence: TGCAGCGTTGCCCCGGACAGGACCCTGAGGGGGGCCAACGTCCTGACTTTC.

Many counts were recorded for this clonotype. This chain connects TRBV9 to TRBJ1-2; 11 bases are a match to TRBD1. The CDR3 is made up of 13 amino acids. Germline CDR1 and CDR2: SGDLS and YYNGEE. The trim removed 5 bases at V and 6 bases at J, leaving 3 bases unmatched. As DNA, the CDR3 is TGTGCCAGCAGGGACAGGGGGCTCGATGGCTACACCTTC. This gives the protein CASRDRGLDGYTF. The full variable domain, in which reference TRBV9 and TRBJ1-2 provide the parts outside the CDR3, is DSGVTQTPKHLITATGQRVTLRCSPRSGDLSVYWYQQSLDQGLQFLIQYYNGEERAKGNILERFSAQQFPDLHSELNLSSLELGDSALYFCASRDRGLDGYTFGSGTRLTVV.

This clonotype was counted many times. The V gene is TRBV7-3, the J gene TRBJ2-5; the D gene is possibly TRBD1 (6 bases). Germline V gene sequence: CDR1 SGHTA, CDR2 FQGTGA. The CDR3 contains 15 residues. V was pared by 5 bases and J by 5 bases, with 18 bases between. CDR3 loop: CASSPGTSPRETQYF. The DNA of the CDR3 is TGTGCCAGCAGCCCAGGGACAAGCCCCAGGGAGACCCAGTACTTC.

There are many counts of this clonotype. CDR3 protein: CASSQHVGTGLANYGYTF. The CDR3 bases are TGTGCCAGCAGCCAACATGTTGGGACAGGACTAGCTAACTATGGCTACACCTTC. The V and J genes are TRBV4-2 and TRBJ1-2, with 8 positions matching TRBD1. V trimming: 2 bases; J trimming: 0 bases; junction bases outside the gene matches: 11. The CDR3 totals 18 residues. The germline gives CDR1 LGHNA, CDR2 YNFKEQ.

This clonotype was observed at least ten times. This chain joins TRBV5-1 and TRBJ1-5, with D possibly matching TRBD1 (5 bases). Germline values: CDR1 SGHRS, CDR2 YFSETQ. V was trimmed by 1 base and J by 6 bases, leaving 11 bases between them. CDR3 length equals 14 residues. The CDR3 region is CASSLRQGGQPQHF. CDR3 bases: TGCGCCAGCAGCTTGCGTCAGGGAGGTCAGCCCCAGCATTTT.